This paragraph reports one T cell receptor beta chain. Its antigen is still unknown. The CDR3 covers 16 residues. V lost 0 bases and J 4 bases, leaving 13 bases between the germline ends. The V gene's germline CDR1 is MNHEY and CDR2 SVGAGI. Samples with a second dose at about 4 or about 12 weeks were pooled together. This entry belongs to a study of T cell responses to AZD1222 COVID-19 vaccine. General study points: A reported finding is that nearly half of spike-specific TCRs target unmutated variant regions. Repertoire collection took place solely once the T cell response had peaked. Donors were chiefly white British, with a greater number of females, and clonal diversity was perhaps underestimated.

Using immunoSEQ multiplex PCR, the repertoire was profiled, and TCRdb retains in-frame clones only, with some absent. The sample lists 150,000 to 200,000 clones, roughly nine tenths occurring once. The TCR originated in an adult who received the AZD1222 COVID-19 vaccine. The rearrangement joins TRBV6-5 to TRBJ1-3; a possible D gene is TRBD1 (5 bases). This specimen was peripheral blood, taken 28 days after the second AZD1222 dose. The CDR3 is CASSYSIPRAGNTIYF. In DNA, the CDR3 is TGTGCCAGCAGTTACTCGATTCCCAGGGCGGGAAACACCATATATTTT.